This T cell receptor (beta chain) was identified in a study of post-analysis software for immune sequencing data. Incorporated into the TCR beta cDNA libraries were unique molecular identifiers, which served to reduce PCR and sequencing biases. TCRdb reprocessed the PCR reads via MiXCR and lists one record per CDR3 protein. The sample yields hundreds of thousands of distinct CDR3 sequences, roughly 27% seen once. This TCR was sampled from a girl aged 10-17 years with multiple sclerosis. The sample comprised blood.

CDR3 residues: CASSQAFANEKLFF. The DNA of the CDR3 is TGTGCCAGCAGCCAAGCCTTTGCTAATGAAAAACTGTTTTTT. The V call is TRBV6-6, the J call TRBJ1-4; D is uncertain. The CDR3 loop spans 14 amino acids. Trimming took 6 bases from V and 3 from J, leaving 11 bases between them. The V gene's germline CDR1 is MNHNY and CDR2 SVGAGI (reference sequence).